This record covers a single T cell receptor beta chain. In the source study's methods: Nucleated cell counts were estimated from reference gene primer amplification. Method: immunoSEQ multiplex PCR; TCRdb's copy keeps in-frame clones and lacks some. The V and J calls and the clone size are those of that table, but D and trimming were determined from the DNA. Among around 70,000 clones listed, just over 85% were seen once. The length of the CDR3 is 16 residues. The germline V and J ends were trimmed by 3 bases and 0 bases, with 15 bases remaining between them. The germline V gene has CDR1 SGHNT and CDR2 YYREEE (reference sequence). These data belong to a study of blood T cell repertoires in COVID-19. Study information: Whether acute or convalescent, the COVID-19 samples came from the United States, Italy and Spain. T cells, B-cell-depleted T cells, or PBMCs provided the cDNA or gDNA that served as material.

This receptor was taken from a woman aged 80 or over with active or convalescent COVID-19. V gene TRBV5-4 combines with J gene TRBJ1-2; D might be TRBD1 (5 bases). The source material was peripheral blood. The CDR3 here is CASSWNRDWSNYGYTF. The CDR3 nucleotides are TGTGCCAGCAGCTGGAACCGGGACTGGTCTAACTATGGCTACACCTTC.